The sequence of this T cell receptor beta chain was determined in a study of yellow fever vaccine responses in identical twins. Study-level findings and limits: Reportedly, twins' vaccine T cell responses looked partly convergent and partly personalized.

TCRdb independently ran MiXCR on the RT-PCR reads; one entry per CDR3 protein. Among 2,500 to 3,500 distinct CDR3 sequences, 87% were seen once, and the ten largest hold around 1.8%. As to this clonotype: Antigen: not known.

Specimen: T cells from blood (PBMCs), unsorted or a sorted subset (not recorded which), collected before or after yellow fever vaccination (not recorded which). The TCR comes from a female donor who received the yellow fever vaccine.

Here the CDR3 reads CASSLEEIQETQYF. CDR3 bases: TGTGCCAGCAGCTTAGAAGAGATCCAAGAGACCCAGTACTTC. This chain uses TRBV11-1 with TRBJ2-5, with D unclear. The germline CDR1 and CDR2 sequences are SGHAT and FQDESV (reference sequence). Trimming took off 1 base at V and 1 base at J, with 7 bases between the two ends. The length of the CDR3 is 14 residues.